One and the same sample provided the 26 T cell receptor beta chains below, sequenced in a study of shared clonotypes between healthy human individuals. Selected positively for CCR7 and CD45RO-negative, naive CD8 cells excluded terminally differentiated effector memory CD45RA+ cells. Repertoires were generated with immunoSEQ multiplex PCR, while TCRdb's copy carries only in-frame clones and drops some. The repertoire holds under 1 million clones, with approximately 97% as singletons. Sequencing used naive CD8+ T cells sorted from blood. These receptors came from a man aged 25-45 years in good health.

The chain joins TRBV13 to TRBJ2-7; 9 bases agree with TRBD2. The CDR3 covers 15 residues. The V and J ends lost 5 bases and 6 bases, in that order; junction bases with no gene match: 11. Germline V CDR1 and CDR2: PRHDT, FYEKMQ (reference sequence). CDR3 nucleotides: TGTGCCAGCAGCCACATCAAGGGACTAGCATCCGAGCAGTACTTC. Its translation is CASSHIKGLASEQYF.

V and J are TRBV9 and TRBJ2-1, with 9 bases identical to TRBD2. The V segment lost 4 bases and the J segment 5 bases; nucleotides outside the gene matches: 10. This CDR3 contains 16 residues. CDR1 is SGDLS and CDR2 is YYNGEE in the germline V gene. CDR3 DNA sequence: TGTGCCAGCAGCTTAAGAGCGGGAGGTTCCCACAATGAGCAGTTCTTC. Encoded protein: CASSLRAGGSHNEQFF. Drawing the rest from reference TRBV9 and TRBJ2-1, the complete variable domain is DSGVTQTPKHLITATGQRVTLRCSPRSGDLSVYWYQQSLDQGLQFLIQYYNGEERAKGNILERFSAQQFPDLHSELNLSSLELGDSALYFCASSLRAGGSHNEQFFGPGTRLTVL.

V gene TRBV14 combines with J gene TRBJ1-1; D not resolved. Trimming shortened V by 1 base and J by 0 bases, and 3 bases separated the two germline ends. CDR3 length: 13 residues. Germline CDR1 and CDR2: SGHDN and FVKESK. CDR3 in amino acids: CASSQGVNTEAFF. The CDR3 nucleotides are TGTGCCAGCAGCCAAGGGGTGAACACTGAAGCTTTCTTT.

Written as DNA, the CDR3 is TGCGCCAGCAGCCAAGATAGGACGACTAGCGGGAGTCCGGGCTACGAGCAGTACTTC. It codes for CASSQDRTTSGSPGYEQYF. The J gene is TRBJ2-7, the V gene TRBV4-1; 12 bases line up with TRBD2. Germline V gives CDR1 MGHRA, CDR2 YSYEKL. CDR3 length: 19 residues. The V gene end was trimmed by 0 bases and the J gene end by 3 bases; junction bases not matched to a gene: 12.

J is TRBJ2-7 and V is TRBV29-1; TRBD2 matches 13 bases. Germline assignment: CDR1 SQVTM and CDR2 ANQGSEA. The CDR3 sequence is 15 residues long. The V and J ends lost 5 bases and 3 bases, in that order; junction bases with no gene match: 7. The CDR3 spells CSVRAGTSGIYEQYF. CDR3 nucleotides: TGCAGCGTTCGCGCCGGGACTAGCGGGATCTACGAGCAGTACTTC.

CDR3 in amino acids: CASSPGTSGLTGELFF. In DNA form, the CDR3 reads TGTGCCAGCAGCCCTGGGACTAGCGGACTAACCGGGGAGCTGTTTTTT. J is TRBJ2-2 and V is TRBV11-3, with 11 positions matching TRBD2. CDR3 length: 16 residues. V lost 5 bases, J lost 5 bases, and 7 bases stayed unmatched. The germline gives CDR1 SGHNT, CDR2 YENEEA.

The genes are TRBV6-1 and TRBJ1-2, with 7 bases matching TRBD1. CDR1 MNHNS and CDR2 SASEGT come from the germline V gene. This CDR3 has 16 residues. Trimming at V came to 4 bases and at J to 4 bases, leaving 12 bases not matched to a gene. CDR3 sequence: CASSGPRMTGTYGYTF. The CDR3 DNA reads TGTGCCAGCAGTGGCCCCCGCATGACAGGGACCTATGGCTACACCTTC.

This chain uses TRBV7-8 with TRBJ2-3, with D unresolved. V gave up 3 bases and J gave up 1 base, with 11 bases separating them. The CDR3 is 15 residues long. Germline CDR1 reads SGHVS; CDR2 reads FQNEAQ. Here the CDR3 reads CASSFWADRTDTQYF. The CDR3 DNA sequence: TGTGCCAGCAGCTTTTGGGCTGACCGCACAGATACGCAGTATTTT.

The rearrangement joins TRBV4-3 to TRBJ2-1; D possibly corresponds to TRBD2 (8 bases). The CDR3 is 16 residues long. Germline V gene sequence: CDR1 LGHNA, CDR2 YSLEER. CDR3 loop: CAAGGGPDRANNEQFF. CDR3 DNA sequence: TGCGCAGCCGGGGGGGGACCCGACAGGGCTAACAATGAGCAGTTCTTC.

CDR3 loop: CASSVANGEGMDTQYF. In nucleotides, the CDR3 is TGTGCCAGCAGCGTAGCTAACGGGGAGGGGATGGATACGCAGTATTTT. The chain uses TRBV9 and TRBJ2-3, with 7 positions matching TRBD2. The CDR3 totals 16 residues. Germline-derived CDR1 and CDR2 are SGDLS and YYNGEE. V gave up 0 bases and J gave up 6 bases; unmatched junction bases: 10.

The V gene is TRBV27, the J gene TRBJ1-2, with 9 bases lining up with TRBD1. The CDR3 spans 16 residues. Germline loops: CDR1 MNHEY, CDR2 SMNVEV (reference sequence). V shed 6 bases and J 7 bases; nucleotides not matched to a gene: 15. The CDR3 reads CASSTGTGKVYGGYTF. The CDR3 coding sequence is TGTGCCAGCAGCACAGGGACAGGGAAGGTTTACGGTGGCTACACCTTC.

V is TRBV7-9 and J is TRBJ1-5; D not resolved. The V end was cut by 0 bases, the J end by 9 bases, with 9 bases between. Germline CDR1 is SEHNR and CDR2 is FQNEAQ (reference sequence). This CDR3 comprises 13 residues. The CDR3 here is CASSLAGNMPQHF. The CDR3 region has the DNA TGTGCCAGCAGCTTAGCCGGCAATATGCCCCAGCATTTT.

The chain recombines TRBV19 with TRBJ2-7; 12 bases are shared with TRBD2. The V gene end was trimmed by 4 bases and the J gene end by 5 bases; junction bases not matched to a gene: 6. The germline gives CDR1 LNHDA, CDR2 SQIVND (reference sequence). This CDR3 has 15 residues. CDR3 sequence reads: CASSTTGLAGDEQYF. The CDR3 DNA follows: TGTGCCAGTAGTACCACGGGACTAGCGGGCGACGAGCAGTACTTC.

The CDR3 loop reads CASSYSETHTGELFF. The CDR3 bases are TGTGCCAGCAGTTACTCGGAGACCCACACCGGGGAGCTGTTTTTT. The rearrangement links TRBV6-5 to TRBJ2-2; D ambiguous. V was pared by 0 bases and J by 3 bases, with 8 bases between. This CDR3 is built from 15 residues. The germline CDR1 and CDR2 sequences are MNHEY and SVGAGI.

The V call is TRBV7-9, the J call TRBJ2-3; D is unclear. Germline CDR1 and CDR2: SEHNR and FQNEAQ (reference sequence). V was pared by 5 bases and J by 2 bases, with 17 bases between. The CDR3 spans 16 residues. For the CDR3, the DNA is TGTGCCAGCAGCCTACCGCCAGTAACTTCCACAGATACGCAGTATTTT. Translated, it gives CASSLPPVTSTDTQYF. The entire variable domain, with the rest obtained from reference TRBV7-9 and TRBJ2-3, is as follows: DTGVSQNPRHKITKRGQNVTFRCDPISEHNRLYWYRQTLGQGPEFLTYFQNEAQLEKSRLLSDRFSAERPKGSFSTLEIQRTEQGDSAMYLCASSLPPVTSTDTQYFGPGTRLTVL.

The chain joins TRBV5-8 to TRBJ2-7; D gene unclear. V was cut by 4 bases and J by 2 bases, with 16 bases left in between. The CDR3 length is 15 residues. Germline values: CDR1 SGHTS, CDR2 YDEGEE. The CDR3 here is CASSGGESPTYEQYF. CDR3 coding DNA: TGTGCCAGCAGCGGTGGTGAGAGCCCCACCTACGAGCAGTACTTC.

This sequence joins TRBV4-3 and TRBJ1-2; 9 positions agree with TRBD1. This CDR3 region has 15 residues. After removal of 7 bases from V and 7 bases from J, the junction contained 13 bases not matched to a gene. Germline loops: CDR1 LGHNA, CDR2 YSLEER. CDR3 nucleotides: TGCGCCAGCACGCCGGGACAGGGTTTTTATCGTGGCTACACCTTC. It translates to CASTPGQGFYRGYTF.

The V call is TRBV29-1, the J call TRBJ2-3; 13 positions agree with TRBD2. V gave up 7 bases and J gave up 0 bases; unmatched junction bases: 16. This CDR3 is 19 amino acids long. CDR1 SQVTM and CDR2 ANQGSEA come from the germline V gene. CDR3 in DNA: TGCAGCGGTGATCCGGGACTAGCGGGATCCCCCCCTAGCACAGATACGCAGTATTTT. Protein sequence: CSGDPGLAGSPPSTDTQYF.

CDR3 sequence: CASSFRAGSTDTQYF. DNA for the CDR3: TGTGCCAGCAGTTTCAGGGCAGGCAGCACAGATACGCAGTATTTT. This chain uses TRBV27 with TRBJ2-3, with D possibly matching TRBD1 (5 bases). Germline CDR1 and CDR2: MNHEY and SMNVEV (reference sequence). V gave up 3 bases and J gave up 0 bases, with 10 bases separating them. This CDR3 comprises 15 residues.

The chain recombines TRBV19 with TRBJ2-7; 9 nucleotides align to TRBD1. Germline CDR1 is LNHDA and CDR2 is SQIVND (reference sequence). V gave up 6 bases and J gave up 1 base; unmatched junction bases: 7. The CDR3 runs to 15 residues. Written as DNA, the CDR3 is TGTGCCAGTAGCCCAGCCGGGACAGGGTCCTACGAGCAGTACTTC. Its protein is CASSPAGTGSYEQYF.

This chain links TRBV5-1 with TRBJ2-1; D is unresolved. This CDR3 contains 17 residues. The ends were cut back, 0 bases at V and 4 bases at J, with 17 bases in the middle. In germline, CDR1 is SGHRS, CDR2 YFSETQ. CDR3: CASSLDSVRPLYNEQFF. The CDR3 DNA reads TGCGCCAGCAGCTTGGATAGTGTTCGCCCATTATACAATGAGCAGTTCTTC.

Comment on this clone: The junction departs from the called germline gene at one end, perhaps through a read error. Written as DNA, the CDR3 is TGTGCCATCAGTGACTTTACTTTAGGTCATCGGAACGCCGGGGAGCTGTTTTTT. This encodes CAISDFTLGHRNAGELFF. This sequence joins TRBV10-3 and TRBJ2-2, with D uncertain. Germline values: CDR1 ENHRY, CDR2 SYGVKD. This CDR3 spans 18 amino acids.

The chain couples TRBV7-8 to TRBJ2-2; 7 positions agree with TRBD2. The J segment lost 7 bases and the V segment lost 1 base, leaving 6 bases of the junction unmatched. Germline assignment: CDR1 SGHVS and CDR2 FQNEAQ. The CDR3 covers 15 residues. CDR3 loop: CASSLGSGNLGELFF. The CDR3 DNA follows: TGTGCCAGCAGCTTAGGGAGCGGGAACCTCGGGGAGCTGTTTTTT.

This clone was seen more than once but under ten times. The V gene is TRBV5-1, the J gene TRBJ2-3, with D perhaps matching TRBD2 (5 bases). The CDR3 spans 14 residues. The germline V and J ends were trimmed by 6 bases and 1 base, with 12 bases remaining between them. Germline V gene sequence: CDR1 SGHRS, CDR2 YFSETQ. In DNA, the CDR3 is TGCGCCAGCAAGACTACTCTCGGCACAGATACGCAGTATTTT. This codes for CASKTTLGTDTQYF. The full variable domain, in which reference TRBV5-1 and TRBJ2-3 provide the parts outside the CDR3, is KAGVTQTPRYLIKTRGQQVTLSCSPISGHRSVSWYQQTPGQGLQFLFEYFSETQRNKGNFPGRFSGRQFSNSRSEMNVSTLELGDSALYLCASKTTLGTDTQYFGPGTRLTVL.

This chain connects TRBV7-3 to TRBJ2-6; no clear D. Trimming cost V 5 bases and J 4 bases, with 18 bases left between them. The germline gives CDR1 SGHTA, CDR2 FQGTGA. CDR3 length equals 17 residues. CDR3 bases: TGTGCCAGCAGCCAGTGGTCTGAGCCCACCGGGGCCAACGTCCTGACTTTC. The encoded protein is CASSQWSEPTGANVLTF.

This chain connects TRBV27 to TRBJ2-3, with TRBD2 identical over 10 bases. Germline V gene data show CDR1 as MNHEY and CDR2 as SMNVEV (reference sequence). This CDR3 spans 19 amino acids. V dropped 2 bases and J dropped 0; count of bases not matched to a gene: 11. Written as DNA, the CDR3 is TGTGCCAGCAGTTTACGGCCCCCTACGACTAGCGGGAGCACAGATACGCAGTATTTT. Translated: CASSLRPPTTSGSTDTQYF.